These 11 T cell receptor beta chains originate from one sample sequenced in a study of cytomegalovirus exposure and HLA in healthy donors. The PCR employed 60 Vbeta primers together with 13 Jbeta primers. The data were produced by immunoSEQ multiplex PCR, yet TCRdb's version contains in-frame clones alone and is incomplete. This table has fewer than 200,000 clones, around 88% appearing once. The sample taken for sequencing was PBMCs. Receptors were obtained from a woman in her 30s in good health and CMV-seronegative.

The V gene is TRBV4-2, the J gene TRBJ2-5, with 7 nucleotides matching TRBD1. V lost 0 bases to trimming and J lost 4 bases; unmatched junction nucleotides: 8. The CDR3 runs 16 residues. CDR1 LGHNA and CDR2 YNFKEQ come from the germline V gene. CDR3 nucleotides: TGTGCCAGCAGCCAAGAGGCAGGGGGTCGGCGAGAGACCCAGTACTTC. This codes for CASSQEAGGRRETQYF.

Here the CDR3 reads CASSALRRDRTHNEQFF. CDR3 bases: TGCGCCAGCAGTGCCCTCCGCCGGGACAGGACCCACAATGAGCAGTTCTTC. The chain has TRBV10-1 and TRBJ2-1; 8 nucleotides align to TRBD1. Germline V gives CDR1 WNHNN, CDR2 SYGVQD (reference sequence). CDR3 length: 17 amino acids. After removal of 4 bases from V and 5 bases from J, the junction contained 13 bases not matched to a gene.

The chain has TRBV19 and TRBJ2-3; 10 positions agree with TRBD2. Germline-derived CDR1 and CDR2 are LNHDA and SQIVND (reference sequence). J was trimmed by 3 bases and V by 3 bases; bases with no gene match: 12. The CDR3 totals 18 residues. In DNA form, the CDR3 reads TGTGCCAGTAGTATGCCTCCCGAACTAGCGGGGCGAACAGATACGCAGTATTTT. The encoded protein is CASSMPPELAGRTDTQYF.

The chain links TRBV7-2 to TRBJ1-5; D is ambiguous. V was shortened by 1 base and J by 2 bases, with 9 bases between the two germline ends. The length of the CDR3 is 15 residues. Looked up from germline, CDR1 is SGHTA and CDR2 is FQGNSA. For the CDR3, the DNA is TGTGCCAGCAGCTTAGTAGGCGGGGGCAATCAGCCCCAGCATTTT. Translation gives CASSLVGGGNQPQHF.

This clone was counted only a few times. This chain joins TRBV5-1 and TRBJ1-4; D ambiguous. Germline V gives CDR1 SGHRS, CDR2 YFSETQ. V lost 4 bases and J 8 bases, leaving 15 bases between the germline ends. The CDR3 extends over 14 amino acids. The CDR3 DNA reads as TGCGCCAGCAGCCCTCAACAGTTTGGGGAAAAACTGTTTTTT. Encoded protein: CASSPQQFGEKLFF. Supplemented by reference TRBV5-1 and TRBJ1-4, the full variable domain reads KAGVTQTPRYLIKTRGQQVTLSCSPISGHRSVSWYQQTPGQGLQFLFEYFSETQRNKGNFPGRFSGRQFSNSRSEMNVSTLELGDSALYLCASSPQQFGEKLFFGSGTQLSVL.

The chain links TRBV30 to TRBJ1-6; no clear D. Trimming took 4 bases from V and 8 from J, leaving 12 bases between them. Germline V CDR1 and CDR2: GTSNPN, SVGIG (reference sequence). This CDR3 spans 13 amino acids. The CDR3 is CAWTAHGDSPLHF. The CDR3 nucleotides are TGTGCCTGGACGGCCCATGGAGATTCACCCCTCCACTTT. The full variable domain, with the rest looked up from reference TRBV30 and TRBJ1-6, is SQTIHQWPATLVQPVGSPLSLECTVEGTSNPNLYWYRQAAGRGLQLLFYSVGIGQISSEVPQNLSASRPQDRQFILSSKKLLLSDSGFYLCAWTAHGDSPLHFGNGTRLTVT.

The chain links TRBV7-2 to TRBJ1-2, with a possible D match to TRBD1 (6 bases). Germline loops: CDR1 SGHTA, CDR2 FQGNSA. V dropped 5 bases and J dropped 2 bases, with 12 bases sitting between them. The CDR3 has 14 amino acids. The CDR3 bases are TGTGCCAGCAGCACAGACAGGCCAAACTATGGCTACACCTTC. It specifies CASSTDRPNYGYTF.

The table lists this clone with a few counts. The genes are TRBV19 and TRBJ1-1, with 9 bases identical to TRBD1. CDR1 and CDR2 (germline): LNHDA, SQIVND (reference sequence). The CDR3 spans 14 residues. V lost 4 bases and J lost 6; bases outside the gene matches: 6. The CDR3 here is CASSTGTGRPEAFF. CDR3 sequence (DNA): TGTGCCAGTAGTACAGGGACAGGGAGACCTGAAGCTTTCTTT.

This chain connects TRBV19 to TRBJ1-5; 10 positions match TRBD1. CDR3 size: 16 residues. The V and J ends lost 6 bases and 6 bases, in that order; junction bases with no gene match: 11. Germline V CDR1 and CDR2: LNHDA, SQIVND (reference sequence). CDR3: CASRTGGAGSTQPQHF. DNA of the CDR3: TGTGCCAGTAGGACAGGGGGCGCGGGTTCGACTCAGCCCCAGCATTTT.

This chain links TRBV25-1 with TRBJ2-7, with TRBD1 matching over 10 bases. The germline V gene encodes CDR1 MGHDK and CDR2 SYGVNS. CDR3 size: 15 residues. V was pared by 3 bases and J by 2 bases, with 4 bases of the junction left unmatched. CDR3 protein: CASSESGTGAYEQYF. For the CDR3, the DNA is TGTGCCAGCAGTGAGTCCGGGACAGGGGCCTACGAGCAGTACTTC.

CDR3 in amino acids: CASSTTPGVEQYF. CDR3 nucleotides: TGTGCCAGCAGCACTACGCCAGGGGTCGAGCAGTACTTC. This chain links TRBV7-6 with TRBJ2-7; tentatively, D is TRBD1 (6 bases). CDR3 length: 13 amino acids. The germline V and J ends were trimmed by 5 bases and 6 bases, with 14 bases remaining between them. The V gene's germline CDR1 is SGHVS and CDR2 FNYEAQ.